This TCR beta chain was captured by sequencing in a study of shared clonotypes between healthy human individuals. CD45RO-negative cells were positively selected for CCR7, leaving out terminally differentiated effector memory CD45RA+ cells. Healthy HIV-negative adults without recent acute infections or vaccinations served as donors. Every subset's genomic DNA went evenly onto several immunoSEQ plates. Around 200 ng DNA, approximately 30,000 T cell genomes, went into each sorted-subset replicate PCR. Method: immunoSEQ multiplex PCR; TCRdb's copy keeps in-frame clones and lacks some. This table has about 2,200,000 clones, 93% appearing once. The CDR3 extends over 12 amino acids. Deletions cut 5 bases from V and 1 base from J, with 3 bases between. Germline CDR1 SEHNR, CDR2 FQNEAQ (reference sequence).

This clonotype was obtained from a man between 18 and 35 years old in good health. Some clones in this sample may be carry-over from other donors' samples. Material: naive CD8+ T cells from PBMCs. This chain links TRBV7-9 with TRBJ2-1, with unresolved D. The CDR3 DNA reads as TGTGCCAGCAGCGTTTCCTACAATGAGCAGTTCTTC. Residues: CASSVSYNEQFF.